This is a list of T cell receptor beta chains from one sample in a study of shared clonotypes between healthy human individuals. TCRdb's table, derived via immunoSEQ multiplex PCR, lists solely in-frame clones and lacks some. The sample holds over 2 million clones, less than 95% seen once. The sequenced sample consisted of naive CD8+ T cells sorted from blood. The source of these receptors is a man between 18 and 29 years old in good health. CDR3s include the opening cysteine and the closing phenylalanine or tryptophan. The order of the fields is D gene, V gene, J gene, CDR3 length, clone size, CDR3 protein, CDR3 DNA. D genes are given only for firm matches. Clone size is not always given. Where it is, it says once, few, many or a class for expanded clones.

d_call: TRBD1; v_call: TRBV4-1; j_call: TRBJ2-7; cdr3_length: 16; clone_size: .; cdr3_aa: CASSQVLQGAADEQYF; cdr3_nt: TGCGCCAGCAGCCAAGTTTTACAGGGGGCGGCCGACGAGCAGTACTTC
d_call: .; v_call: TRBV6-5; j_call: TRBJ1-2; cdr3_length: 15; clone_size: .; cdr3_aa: CASSYRSGLTYGYTF; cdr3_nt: TGTGCCAGCAGTTATCGATCAGGTCTCACCTATGGCTACACCTTC
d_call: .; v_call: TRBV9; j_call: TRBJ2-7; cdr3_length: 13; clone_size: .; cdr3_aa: CASSLGGNYEQYF; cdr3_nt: TGTGCCAGCAGCCTAGGGGGGAACTACGAGCAGTACTTC
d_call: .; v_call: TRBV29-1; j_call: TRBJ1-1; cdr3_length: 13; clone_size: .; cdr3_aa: CSVETPMNTEAFF; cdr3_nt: TGCAGCGTGGAGACACCCATGAACACTGAAGCTTTCTTT
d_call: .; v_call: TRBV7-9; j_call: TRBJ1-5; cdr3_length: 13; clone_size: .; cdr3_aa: CASLTAINQPQHF; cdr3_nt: TGTGCCAGCCTTACAGCGATTAATCAGCCCCAGCATTTT
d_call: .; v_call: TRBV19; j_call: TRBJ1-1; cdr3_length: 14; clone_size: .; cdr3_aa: CASSPLSMNTEAFF; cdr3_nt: TGTGCCAGTAGTCCCCTTAGTATGAACACTGAAGCTTTCTTT
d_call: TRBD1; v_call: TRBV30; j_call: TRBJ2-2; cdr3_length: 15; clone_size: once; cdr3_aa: CAWAPDRGYTGELFF; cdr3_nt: TGTGCCTGGGCCCCGGACAGGGGGTACACCGGGGAGCTGTTTTTT
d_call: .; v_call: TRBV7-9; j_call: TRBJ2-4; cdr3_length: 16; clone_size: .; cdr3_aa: CASSQTDRDPGNIQYF; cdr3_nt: TGTGCCAGCAGCCAAACGGATCGGGACCCCGGAAACATTCAGTACTTC
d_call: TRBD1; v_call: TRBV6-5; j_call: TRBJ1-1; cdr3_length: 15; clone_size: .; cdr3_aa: CASSYPGQRNTEAFF; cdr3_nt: TGTGCCAGCAGTTACCCGGGACAGCGGAACACTGAAGCTTTCTTT
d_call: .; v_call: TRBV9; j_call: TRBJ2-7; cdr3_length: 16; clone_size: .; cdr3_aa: CASSAHALGSPYEQYF; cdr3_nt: TGTGCCAGCAGCGCCCATGCTTTGGGTAGCCCCTACGAGCAGTACTTC
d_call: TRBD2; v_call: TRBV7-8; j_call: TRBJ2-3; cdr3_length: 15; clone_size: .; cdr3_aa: CASRGASGSTDTQYF; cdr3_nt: TGTGCCAGCAGAGGGGCTAGCGGGAGCACAGATACGCAGTATTTT
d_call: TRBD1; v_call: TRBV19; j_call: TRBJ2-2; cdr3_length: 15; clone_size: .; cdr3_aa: CASSIGTANTGELFF; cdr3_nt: TGTGCCAGTAGTATCGGGACAGCGAACACCGGGGAGCTGTTTTTT
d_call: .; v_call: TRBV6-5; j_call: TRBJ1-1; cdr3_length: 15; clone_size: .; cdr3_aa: CASSYPRGAGTEAFF; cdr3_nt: TGTGCCAGCAGTTACCCACGGGGGGCGGGTACTGAAGCTTTCTTT
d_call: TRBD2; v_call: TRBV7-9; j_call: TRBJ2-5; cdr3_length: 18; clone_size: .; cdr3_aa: CASSSQAGLAGGQETQYF; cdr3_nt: TGTGCCAGCAGCTCCCAAGCAGGACTAGCGGGGGGTCAAGAGACCCAGTACTTC
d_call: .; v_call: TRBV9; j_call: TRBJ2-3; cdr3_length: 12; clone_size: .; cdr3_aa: CASSDLTDTQYF; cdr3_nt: TGTGCCAGCAGCGACCTCACAGATACGCAGTATTTT
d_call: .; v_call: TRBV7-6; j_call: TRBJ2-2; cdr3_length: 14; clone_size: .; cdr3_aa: CASSLDGETGELFF; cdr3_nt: TGTGCCAGCAGCTTAGATGGTGAAACCGGGGAGCTGTTTTTT
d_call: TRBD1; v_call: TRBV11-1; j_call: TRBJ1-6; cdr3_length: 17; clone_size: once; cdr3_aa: CASSLVETGGNNSPLHF; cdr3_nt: TGTGCCAGCAGCTTAGTGGAGACAGGGGGGAATAATTCACCCCTCCACTTT
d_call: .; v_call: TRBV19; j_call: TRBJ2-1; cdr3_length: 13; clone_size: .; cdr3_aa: CASTGSSYNEQFF; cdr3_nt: TGTGCCAGTACAGGTTCCTCCTACAATGAGCAGTTCTTC
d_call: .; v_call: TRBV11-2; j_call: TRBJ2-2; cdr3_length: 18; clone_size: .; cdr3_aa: CASSLDGGFSPYTGELFF; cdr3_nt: TGTGCCAGCAGCTTAGATGGAGGCTTTTCGCCCTACACCGGGGAGCTGTTTTTT
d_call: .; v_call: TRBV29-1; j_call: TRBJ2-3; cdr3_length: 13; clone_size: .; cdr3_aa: CSVEAGATDTQYF; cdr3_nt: TGCAGCGTTGAAGCGGGAGCCACAGATACGCAGTATTTT
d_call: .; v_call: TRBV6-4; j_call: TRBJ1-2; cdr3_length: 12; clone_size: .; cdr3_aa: CASSDSFASYTF; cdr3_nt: TGTGCCAGCAGTGACTCGTTTGCCAGCTACACCTTC
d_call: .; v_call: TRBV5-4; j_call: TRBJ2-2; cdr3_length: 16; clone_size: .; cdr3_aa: CASSPSPGLGTGELFF; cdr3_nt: TGTGCCAGCAGCCCTTCTCCGGGGCTGGGCACCGGGGAGCTGTTTTTT
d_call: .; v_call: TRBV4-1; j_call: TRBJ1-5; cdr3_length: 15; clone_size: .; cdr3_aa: CASSQGGASGQPQHF; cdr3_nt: TGCGCCAGCAGCCAGGGGGGGGCGTCGGGTCAGCCCCAGCATTTT
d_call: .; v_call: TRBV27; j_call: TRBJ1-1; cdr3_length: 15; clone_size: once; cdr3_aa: CASTSGWSMNTEAFF; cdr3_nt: TGTGCCAGCACCTCCGGCTGGTCCATGAACACTGAAGCTTTCTTT
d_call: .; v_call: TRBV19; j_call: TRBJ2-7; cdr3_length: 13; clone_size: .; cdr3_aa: CASSPTWGYEQYF; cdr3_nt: TGTGCCAGTAGCCCAACCTGGGGCTACGAGCAGTACTTC
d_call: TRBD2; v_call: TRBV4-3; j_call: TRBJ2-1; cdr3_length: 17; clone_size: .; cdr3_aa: CASSLLTGTSVNNEQFF; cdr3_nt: TGCGCCAGCAGCCTCCTCACGGGGACTAGCGTAAACAATGAGCAGTTCTTC
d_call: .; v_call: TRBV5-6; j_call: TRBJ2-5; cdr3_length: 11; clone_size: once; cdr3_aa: CASGGLETQYF; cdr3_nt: TGTGCCAGTGGGGGGCTAGAGACCCAGTACTTC
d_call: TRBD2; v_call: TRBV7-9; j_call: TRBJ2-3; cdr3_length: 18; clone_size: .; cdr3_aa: CASSPPSGRGPSTDTQYF; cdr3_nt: TGTGCCAGCAGCCCACCTAGCGGGAGGGGACCTAGCACAGATACGCAGTATTTT
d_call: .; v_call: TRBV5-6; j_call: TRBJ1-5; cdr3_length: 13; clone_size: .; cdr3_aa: CASSRGSNQPQHF; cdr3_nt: TGTGCCAGCAGCCGGGGGAGCAATCAGCCCCAGCATTTT
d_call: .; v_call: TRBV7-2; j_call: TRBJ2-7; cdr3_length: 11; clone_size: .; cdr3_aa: CASSPSVEQYF; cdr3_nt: TGTGCCAGCAGCCCTAGTGTAGAGCAGTACTTC
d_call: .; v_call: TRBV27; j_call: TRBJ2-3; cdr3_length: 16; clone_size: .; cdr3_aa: CASSFSGFTSTDTQYF; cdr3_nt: TGTGCCAGCAGTTTTAGTGGCTTCACTAGCACAGATACGCAGTATTTT
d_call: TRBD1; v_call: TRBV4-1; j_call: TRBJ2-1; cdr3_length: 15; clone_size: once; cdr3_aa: CASSLMTGGYNEQFF; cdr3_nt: TGCGCCAGCAGCCTCATGACAGGGGGCTACAATGAGCAGTTCTTC
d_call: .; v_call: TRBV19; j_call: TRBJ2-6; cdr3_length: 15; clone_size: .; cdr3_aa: CASNYRGSGANVLTF; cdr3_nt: TGTGCCAGTAATTACCGGGGGTCTGGGGCCAACGTCCTGACTTTC
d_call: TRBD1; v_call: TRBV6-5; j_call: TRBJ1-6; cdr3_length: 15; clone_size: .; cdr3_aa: CASSYRTGANSPLHF; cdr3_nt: TGTGCCAGCAGTTACCGGACAGGGGCAAATTCACCCCTCCACTTT
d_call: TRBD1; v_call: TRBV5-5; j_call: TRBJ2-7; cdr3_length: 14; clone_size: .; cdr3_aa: CASSLWDRGNEQYF; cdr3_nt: TGTGCCAGCAGCTTGTGGGACAGGGGAAACGAGCAGTACTTC
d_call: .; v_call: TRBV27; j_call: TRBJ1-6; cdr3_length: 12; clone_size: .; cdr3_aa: CASSFLNSPLHF; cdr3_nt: TGTGCCAGCAGTTTTTTAAATTCACCCCTCCACTTT
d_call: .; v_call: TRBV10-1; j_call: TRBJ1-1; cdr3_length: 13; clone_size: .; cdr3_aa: CASSARGNTEAFF; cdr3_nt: TGCGCCAGCAGCGCCAGGGGAAACACTGAAGCTTTCTTT
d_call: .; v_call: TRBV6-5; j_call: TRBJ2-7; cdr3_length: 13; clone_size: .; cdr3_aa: CASSYGRTYEQYF; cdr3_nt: TGTGCCAGCAGTTACGGCAGGACCTACGAGCAGTACTTC
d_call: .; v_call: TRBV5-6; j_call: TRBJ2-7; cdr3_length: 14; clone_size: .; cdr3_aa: CASSLAGDSYEQYF; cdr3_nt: TGTGCCAGCAGCTTGGCGGGGGACAGTTACGAGCAGTACTTC
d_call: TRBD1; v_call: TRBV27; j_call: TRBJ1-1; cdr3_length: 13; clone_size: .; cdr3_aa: CASSWTGVTEAFF; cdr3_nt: TGTGCCAGCAGCTGGACAGGGGTAACTGAAGCTTTCTTT
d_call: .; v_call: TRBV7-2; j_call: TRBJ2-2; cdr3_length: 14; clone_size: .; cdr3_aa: CASSYDMNTGELFF; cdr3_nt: TGTGCCAGCAGCTATGACATGAACACCGGGGAGCTGTTTTTT
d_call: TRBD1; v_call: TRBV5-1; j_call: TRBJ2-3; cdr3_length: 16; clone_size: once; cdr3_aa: CASSPGQGATHDTQYF; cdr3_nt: TGCGCCAGCAGCCCGGGACAGGGGGCTACCCACGATACGCAGTATTTT
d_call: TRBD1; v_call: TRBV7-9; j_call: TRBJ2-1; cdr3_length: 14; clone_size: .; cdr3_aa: CASSYPVGQDEQFF; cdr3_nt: TGTGCCAGCAGCTACCCCGTAGGACAGGATGAGCAGTTCTTC
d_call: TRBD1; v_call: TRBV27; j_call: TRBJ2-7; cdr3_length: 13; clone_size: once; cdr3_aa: CASSSGQGGEQYF; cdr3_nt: TGTGCCAGCAGCTCGGGACAGGGCGGCGAGCAGTACTTC
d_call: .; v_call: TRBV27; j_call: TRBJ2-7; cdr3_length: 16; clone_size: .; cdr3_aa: CASSLSSAGASYEQYF; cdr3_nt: TGTGCCAGCAGTTTATCGAGTGCGGGGGCCTCCTACGAGCAGTACTTC
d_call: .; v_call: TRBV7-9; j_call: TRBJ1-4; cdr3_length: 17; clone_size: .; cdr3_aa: CASSLRDSDPFNEKLFF; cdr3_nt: TGTGCCAGCAGCCTAAGAGACAGCGACCCATTCAATGAAAAACTGTTTTTT
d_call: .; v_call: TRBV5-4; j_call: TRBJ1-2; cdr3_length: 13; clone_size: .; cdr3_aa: CASSFGADYGYTF; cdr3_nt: TGTGCCAGCAGCTTTGGGGCAGACTATGGCTACACCTTC
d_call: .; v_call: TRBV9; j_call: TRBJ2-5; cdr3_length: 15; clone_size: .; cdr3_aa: CASSTGDRNQETQYF; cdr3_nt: TGTGCCAGCAGCACAGGCGACAGGAACCAAGAGACCCAGTACTTC
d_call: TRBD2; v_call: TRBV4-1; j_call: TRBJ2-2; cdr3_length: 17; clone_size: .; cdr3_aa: CASSQGSSGGYTGELFF; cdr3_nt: TGCGCCAGCAGCCAAGGCTCGAGCGGGGGGTACACCGGGGAGCTGTTTTTT
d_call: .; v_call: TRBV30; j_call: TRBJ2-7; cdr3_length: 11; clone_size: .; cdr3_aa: CAWSDSYEQYF; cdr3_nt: TGTGCCTGGAGTGATTCCTACGAGCAGTACTTC
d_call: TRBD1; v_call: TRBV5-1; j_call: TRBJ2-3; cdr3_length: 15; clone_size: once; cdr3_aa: CASSWWTGIEDTQYF; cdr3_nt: TGCGCCAGCAGCTGGTGGACAGGGATAGAAGATACGCAGTATTTT
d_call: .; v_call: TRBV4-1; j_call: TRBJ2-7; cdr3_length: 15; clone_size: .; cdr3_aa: CASSLLSGSTYEQYF; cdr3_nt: TGCGCCAGCAGCCTCCTTTCCGGGAGTACCTACGAGCAGTACTTC
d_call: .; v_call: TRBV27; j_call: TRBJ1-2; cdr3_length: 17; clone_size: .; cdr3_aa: CASSPGWGTFPVGGYTF; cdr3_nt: TGTGCCAGCAGTCCTGGGTGGGGGACATTTCCCGTCGGGGGCTACACCTTC